Each of the 27 T cell receptor beta chains below was sequenced from the same sample in a study of cytomegalovirus exposure and HLA in healthy donors. PCR involved 60 Vbeta and 13 Jbeta primers. The protocol was immunoSEQ multiplex PCR, while the TCRdb copy is restricted to in-frame clones and leaves out a portion. The sample holds about 110,000 clones; more than 65% are singletons and the top ten take more than 2%. The specimen sequenced was PBMCs. All receptors come from a man under 40 in good health and CMV-seronegative.

This clone is a singleton in its sample. The V and J genes are TRBV5-4 and TRBJ1-6; possible D gene TRBD1, 5 bases. The germline V gene encodes CDR1 SGHNT and CDR2 YYREEE (reference sequence). V was clipped by 5 bases and J by 7 bases, with 13 bases between them. The CDR3 loop spans 14 amino acids. As DNA, the CDR3 is TGTGCCAGCAGGAGGGAGGGGATGAATTCACCCCTCCACTTT. Translating gives CASRREGMNSPLHF.

The chain carries TRBV6-1 and TRBJ1-2, with D unresolved. Trimming took 1 base from V and 6 from J, leaving 12 bases between them. Per germline, CDR1 MNHNS and CDR2 SASEGT. CDR3 length equals 14 residues. CDR3 in DNA: TGTGCCAGCAGTGAAGGTGGAGGGAGCCATGGCTACACCTTC. It yields the protein CASSEGGGSHGYTF.

This clone came up a few times. Additional DNA sequences in this sample encode the identical CDR3. The V gene is TRBV30, the J gene TRBJ1-4; TRBD1 is a possible D gene (5 bases). Per germline, CDR1 GTSNPN and CDR2 SVGIG (reference sequence). CDR3 length: 12 residues. Between the trimmed V and J ends, which lost 5 bases and 13 bases, there was a span of 17 bases. The CDR3 DNA reads as TGTGCCTGGGGGGGAGGTCCCCCCCGACTGTTTTTT. This sequence encodes CAWGGGPPRLFF.

J is TRBJ2-5 and V is TRBV5-5, with D tentatively TRBD2 (5 bases). The J call is in doubt because the DNA end fits TRBJ2-7 better. Germline V gene sequence: CDR1 SGHKS, CDR2 YYEKEE (reference sequence). The CDR3 has 12 amino acids. The CDR3 DNA is TGTGCCAGCAGCTATGGACTCTACGAGCAGTACTTC. Amino acid sequence: CASSYGLYEQYF.

The V call is TRBV7-6, the J call TRBJ2-7, with D tentatively TRBD1 (6 bases). Trimming removed 1 base at V and 6 bases at J, with 22 bases between. Per the germline V gene, CDR1 is SGHVS and CDR2 is FNYEAQ. The CDR3 has 17 amino acids. This CDR3 reads CASSLVHRASSPGEQYF. DNA for the CDR3: TGTGCCAGCAGCTTAGTTCACAGGGCCTCTTCCCCTGGCGAGCAGTACTTC.

The rearrangement joins TRBV27 to TRBJ2-7; TRBD2 might be the D (7 bases). Trimming took 2 bases from V and 2 from J, leaving 10 bases between them. This CDR3 is built from 14 residues. From germline, CDR1 is MNHEY and CDR2 SMNVEV (reference sequence). The CDR3 loop is CASSLGGGAYEQYF. Written as DNA, the CDR3 is TGTGCCAGCAGTTTAGGAGGGGGGGCCTACGAGCAGTACTTC.

This chain uses TRBV5-1 with TRBJ1-1; D gene uncertain. Germline assignment: CDR1 SGHRS and CDR2 YFSETQ. The CDR3 totals 12 residues. V lost 3 bases to trimming and J lost 8 bases, with 11 bases between them. The CDR3 protein is CASSSRGWEAFF. The DNA of the CDR3 is TGCGCCAGCAGCTCGCGAGGGTGGGAAGCTTTCTTT.

The chain joins TRBV9 to TRBJ2-7; TRBD1 matches 8 bases. This CDR3 contains 15 residues. V lost 0 bases and J lost 0; bases outside the gene matches: 2. CDR1 and CDR2 (germline): SGDLS, YYNGEE. The CDR3 reads CASSVAGTGSYEQYF. For the CDR3, the DNA is TGTGCCAGCAGCGTAGCGGGGACAGGCTCCTACGAGCAGTACTTC.

This chain connects TRBV10-2 to TRBJ2-1; 7 bases map to TRBD2. Germline lookup yields CDR1 WSHSY and CDR2 SAAADI. J gave up 2 bases and V 7 bases, and 11 bases lay outside the gene matches. The CDR3 length is 16 residues. The DNA of the CDR3 is TGCGCCAGCACCCTGGGGGGAGGGCCCACCTACAATGAGCAGTTCTTC. Protein sequence: CASTLGGGPTYNEQFF.

CDR3 sequence reads: CASSWDSLSGANVLTF. The CDR3 region has the DNA TGTGCCAGCAGCTGGGACAGCCTCTCTGGGGCCAACGTCCTGACTTTC. The V gene is TRBV9, the J gene TRBJ2-6, with 7 bases identical to TRBD1. This CDR3 comprises 16 residues. Germline loops: CDR1 SGDLS, CDR2 YYNGEE. The V gene end was trimmed by 4 bases and the J gene end by 0 bases; junction bases not matched to a gene: 4.

On this clone: The junction does not match germline at one end; this may be a read error. V and J are TRBV7-7 and TRBJ2-3; 7 bases line up with TRBD2. Germline-derived CDR1 and CDR2 are SSHAT and FNYEAQ (reference sequence). The CDR3 extends over 14 amino acids. The CDR3 is CASSLGEGVDTQYF. The CDR3 DNA sequence: TGTGCTAGCAGCTTAGGGGAGGGAGTAGATACGCAGTATTTT.

The genes are TRBV19 and TRBJ1-5; a possible D gene is TRBD1 (5 bases). The germline CDR1 and CDR2 sequences are LNHDA and SQIVND (reference sequence). The CDR3 has 13 residues. V was trimmed by 5 bases and J by 7 bases, leaving 12 bases between them. CDR3 in DNA: TGTGCCAGTAGTGTAGGGGAGGGGCAGCCCCAGCATTTT. It encodes CASSVGEGQPQHF.

This chain joins TRBV18 and TRBJ2-4, with 7 bases matching TRBD1. The V segment lost 0 bases and the J segment 0 bases; nucleotides outside the gene matches: 2. Looked up from germline, CDR1 is KGHSH and CDR2 is LQKENI. This CDR3 has 16 residues. The CDR3: CASSPPTGLAKNIQYF. CDR3 bases: TGTGCCAGCTCACCACCGACAGGGCTAGCCAAAAACATTCAGTACTTC.

V is TRBV2 and J is TRBJ2-3; D uncertain. V dropped 7 bases and J dropped 0 bases, with 11 bases sitting between them. In germline, CDR1 is SNHLY, CDR2 FYNNEI. The CDR3 has 14 residues. CDR3 protein: CASTAEYSTDTQYF. The CDR3 nucleotides are TGTGCCAGCACTGCGGAATATAGCACAGATACGCAGTATTTT.

This clone has only one observation. The V call is TRBV6-5, the J call TRBJ1-4; 8 positions agree with TRBD1. The CDR3 runs to 15 residues. Looked up from germline, CDR1 is MNHEY and CDR2 is SVGAGI. Losses at the gene ends were 2 bases for V and 6 bases for J; bases not matched to a gene: 5. DNA of the CDR3: TGTGCCAGCAGTTACCGGACAGGGACGGATGAAAAACTGTTTTTT. Its protein product is CASSYRTGTDEKLFF.

This chain joins TRBV6-1 and TRBJ2-3, with D maybe TRBD1 (5 bases). This CDR3 is 16 amino acids long. V was clipped by 4 bases and J by 0 bases, with 14 bases between them. Germline-derived CDR1 and CDR2 are MNHNS and SASEGT. CDR3 residues: CASSVGQGTSTDTQYF. CDR3 nucleotide sequence: TGTGCCAGCAGTGTCGGGCAGGGCACTAGCACAGATACGCAGTATTTT.

The chain uses TRBV30 and TRBJ2-7; D is possibly TRBD2 (6 bases). Germline V gene sequence: CDR1 GTSNPN, CDR2 SVGIG (reference sequence). This CDR3 is 13 amino acids long. V was cut by 3 bases and J by 5 bases, with 14 bases left in between. The CDR3 DNA reads TGTGCCTGGAGCCTGGGAGGAATCCACGAGCAGTACTTC. Its protein product is CAWSLGGIHEQYF. Supplemented by reference TRBV30 and TRBJ2-7, the full variable domain reads SQTIHQWPATLVQPVGSPLSLECTVEGTSNPNLYWYRQAAGRGLQLLFYSVGIGQISSEVPQNLSASRPQDRQFILSSKKLLLSDSGFYLCAWSLGGIHEQYFGPGTRLTVT.

This clone was picked up one time. The chain uses TRBV6-4 and TRBJ2-1; TRBD1 aligns across 7 bases. V was clipped by 4 bases and J by 4 bases; unmatched bases: 7. The CDR3 extends over 15 amino acids. CDR1 and CDR2 (germline): MRHNA, SNTAGT. CDR3 bases: TGTGCCAGCAGTGCCTCCGGGACAGAATACAATGAGCAGTTCTTC. Translated: CASSASGTEYNEQFF.

The CDR3 DNA follows: TGTGCCAGCGCCCGGGACAGGCAGAGGAATGAGCAGTTCTTC. It codes for CASARDRQRNEQFF. The chain employs TRBV27 and TRBJ2-1, with TRBD1 matching over 8 bases. CDR3 length: 14 amino acids. The ends lost 8 bases at V and 7 bases at J; junction bases unmatched: 10. Germline values: CDR1 MNHEY, CDR2 SMNVEV (reference sequence).

The gene calls are TRBV19 and TRBJ1-3; a possible D gene is TRBD1 (5 bases). This CDR3 is built from 13 residues. The V gene lost 11 bases and the J gene lost 0 bases, with 11 bases spanning the gap. The germline V gene encodes CDR1 LNHDA and CDR2 SQIVND (reference sequence). The CDR3 loop is CASRQFSGNTIYF. The CDR3 region has the DNA TGTGCCTCCCGACAGTTCTCTGGAAACACCATATATTTT.

This chain links TRBV2 with TRBJ1-2, with 7 nucleotides matching TRBD1. V shed 7 bases and J 4 bases; nucleotides not matched to a gene: 6. This CDR3 region has 13 residues. CDR1 is SNHLY and CDR2 is FYNNEI in the germline V gene. The CDR3 region has the DNA TGTGCCAGCACCGCGGGACAGCTCTATGGCTACACCTTC. Its protein is CASTAGQLYGYTF.

J is TRBJ2-1 and V is TRBV7-8; maybe TRBD2 (5 bases). The CDR3 covers 16 residues. Looked up from germline, CDR1 is SGHVS and CDR2 is FQNEAQ. With 4 bases removed from V and 2 bases from J, the gap between germline ends came to 15 bases. The CDR3 loop reads CASSSGSGLAYNEQFF. CDR3 in DNA: TGTGCCAGCAGCTCGGGATCCGGGTTGGCCTACAATGAGCAGTTCTTC.

In nucleotides, the CDR3 is TGTGCCAGCAGCTTTCAGGGGGCTGATTCACCCCTCCACTTT. This translates into CASSFQGADSPLHF. This chain links TRBV7-6 with TRBJ1-6; 8 positions agree with TRBD1. Germline trimming cut 3 bases from V and 8 bases from J; bases unmatched to any gene: 3. The CDR3 has 14 amino acids. Germline V gene data show CDR1 as SGHVS and CDR2 as FNYEAQ.

V and J are TRBV13 and TRBJ1-5; 10 bases agree with TRBD1. The V gene end was trimmed by 0 bases and the J gene end by 3 bases; junction bases not matched to a gene: 5. Germline CDR1 and CDR2: PRHDT and FYEKMQ (reference sequence). The CDR3 has 17 amino acids. This CDR3 is CASSLGRTGGSNQPQHF. The CDR3 DNA follows: TGTGCCAGCAGCTTAGGAAGGACAGGGGGTTCCAATCAGCCCCAGCATTTT. The variable domain in full, completed from reference TRBV13 and TRBJ1-5, reads AAGVIQSPRHLIKEKRETATLKCYPIPRHDTVYWYQQGPGQDPQFLISFYEKMQSDKGSIPDRFSAQQFSDYHSELNMSSLELGDSALYFCASSLGRTGGSNQPQHFGDGTRLSIL.

V usage is TRBV7-2 and J usage is TRBJ1-1; D remains ambiguous. This CDR3 spans 15 amino acids. Germline loops: CDR1 SGHTA, CDR2 FQGNSA. V was trimmed by 5 bases and J by 2 bases, leaving 15 bases between them. CDR3 in amino acids: CASSLKAGPNTEAFF. The CDR3 region has the DNA TGTGCCAGCAGCCTCAAGGCAGGCCCCAACACTGAAGCTTTCTTT.

This clone was seen only once. The V and J genes are TRBV2 and TRBJ1-1; 7 nucleotides match TRBD1. The V and J ends lost 3 bases and 1 base, in that order; junction bases with no gene match: 2. The germline gives CDR1 SNHLY, CDR2 FYNNEI. This CDR3 is 14 amino acids long. The CDR3 protein is CASSDGTENTEAFF. CDR3 nucleotide sequence: TGTGCCAGCAGTGACGGGACAGAGAACACTGAAGCTTTCTTT.

The genes are TRBV6-5 and TRBJ1-1; 9 bases align to TRBD1. J lost 4 bases, V lost 10 bases, and 10 bases had no gene match. Germline CDR1 is MNHEY and CDR2 is SVGAGI. CDR3 length equals 14 residues. The CDR3 DNA is TGTGCCACGAAACAGGGGGCGCAAAGCACTGAAGCTTTCTTT. As protein: CATKQGAQSTEAFF.